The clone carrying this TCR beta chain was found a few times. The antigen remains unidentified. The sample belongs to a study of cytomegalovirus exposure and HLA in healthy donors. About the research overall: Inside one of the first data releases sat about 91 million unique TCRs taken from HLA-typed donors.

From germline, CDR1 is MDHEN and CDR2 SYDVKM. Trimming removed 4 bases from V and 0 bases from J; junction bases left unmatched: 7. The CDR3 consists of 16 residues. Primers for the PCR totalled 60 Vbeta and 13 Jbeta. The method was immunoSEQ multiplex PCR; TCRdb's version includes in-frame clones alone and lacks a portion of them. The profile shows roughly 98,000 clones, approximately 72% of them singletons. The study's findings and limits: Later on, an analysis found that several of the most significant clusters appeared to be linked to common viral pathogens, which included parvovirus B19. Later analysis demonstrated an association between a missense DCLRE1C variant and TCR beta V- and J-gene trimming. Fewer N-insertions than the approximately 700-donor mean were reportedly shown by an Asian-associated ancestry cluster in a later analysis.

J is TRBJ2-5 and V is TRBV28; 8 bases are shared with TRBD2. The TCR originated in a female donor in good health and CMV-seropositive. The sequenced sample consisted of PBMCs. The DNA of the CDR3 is TGTGCCAGCAGTTCGCGGACTAGCACGTACCAAGAGACCCAGTACTTC. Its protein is CASSSRTSTYQETQYF.